This T cell receptor beta chain comes out of a study of T cell repertoires in cytomegalovirus infection. At the level of the study: Well-studied HLA-B-restricted CMV epitopes were used in the study alongside recently identified HLA-C-restricted ones. The study, taken as a whole, reports: It was HLA-C-restricted CMV-specific TCR beta clonotypes that dominated the response ex vivo. Carriers of CMV plus the relevant HLA were identified by cumulative public TCR beta family frequency.

TCRdb analysed the reads with MiXCR anew, one entry per CDR3 protein. The repertoire holds 110,000 or so distinct CDR3 sequences, 30% to 35% seen once, with 35% to 50% in the top ten. For this clonotype: The antigen remains undetermined.

Germline V gene sequence: CDR1 MNHEY, CDR2 SVGEGT. The CDR3 is 15 residues long. Losses at the gene ends were 6 bases for V and 0 bases for J; bases not matched to a gene: 8. This sample comprised CD8+ T cells from cultured PBMCs, obtained from culture after CMV antigen stimulation. This TCR was recovered from a human donor in good health (CMV status not recorded). Some clones in this sample may be carry-over from other donors' samples. The V gene is TRBV6-2 or TRBV6-3, the J gene TRBJ2-7; 7 bases line up with TRBD2. CDR3 nucleotides: TGTGCCAGCAGCGGCGTCTGGGGGGGCTCCTACGAGCAGTACTTC. This codes for CASSGVWGGSYEQYF.